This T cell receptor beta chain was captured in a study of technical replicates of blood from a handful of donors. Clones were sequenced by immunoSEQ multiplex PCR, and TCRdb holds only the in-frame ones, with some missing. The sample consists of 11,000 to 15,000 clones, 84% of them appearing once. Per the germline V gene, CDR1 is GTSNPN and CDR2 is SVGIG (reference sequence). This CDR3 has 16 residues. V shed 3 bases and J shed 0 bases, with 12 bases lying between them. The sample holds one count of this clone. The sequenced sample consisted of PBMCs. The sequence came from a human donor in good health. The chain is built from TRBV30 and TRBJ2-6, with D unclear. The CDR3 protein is CAWSPQFLSGANVLTF. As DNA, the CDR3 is TGTGCCTGGAGCCCCCAGTTTCTCTCTGGGGCCAACGTCCTGACTTTC.